This T cell receptor beta chain is from a study of T-cell reconstitution after alpha-beta-depleted transplantation in children. General study findings and limits: The authors attributed T-cell counts and diversity one year after transplant mostly to newly produced T cells.

On this clonotype itself: Its antigen is unidentified.

CDR1 and CDR2 from the germline V gene are MNHEY and SVGEGT. V was shortened by 3 bases and J by 7 bases, with 12 bases between the two germline ends. The CDR3 extends over 13 amino acids. Unique molecular identifiers featured in how the TCRbeta library was prepared. TCRdb called the PCR reads again in MiXCR, with one record for every CDR3 protein. The table includes about 300,000 distinct CDR3 sequences, over 9% detected once. This sequence originates from a boy less than two years old with acute myeloid leukemia, due to receive a stem cell transplant. The material was PBMCs, obtained before TCRalphabeta/CD19-depleted stem cell transplant. V and J are TRBV6-2 or TRBV6-3 and TRBJ1-2; D is ambiguous. CDR3 coding DNA: TGTGCCAGCAGTTATCTCCAGCAGAGTGGCTACACCTTC. Translating it yields CASSYLQQSGYTF.